Below, 14 T cell receptor beta chains from the same sample are listed, as sequenced in a study of T cells after yellow fever vaccination. TCRdb used MiXCR to reprocess the 5' RACE reads, holding one entry per CDR3 protein. The sample includes 500,000 to 700,000 distinct CDR3 sequences, 15% to 20% of them seen just once. The starting material was PBMCs, obtained 15 days after the yellow fever booster vaccination. The receptors were gathered from a man aged 25-45 years who received the YFV17D yellow fever vaccine.

This clonotype was counted a few times. This chain joins TRBV7-2 and TRBJ2-7, with a tentative D call TRBD2 (6 bases). This CDR3 contains 14 residues. The V gene lost 3 bases and the J gene lost 12 bases, with 21 bases spanning the gap. Germline V gene data show CDR1 as SGHTA and CDR2 as FQGNSA. CDR3 sequence: CASSFLTAERALYF. The CDR3 coding sequence is TGTGCCAGCAGCTTCCTGACGGCCGAGCGGGCATTGTACTTC.

This clonotype came up a few times. The chain carries TRBV3-1 and TRBJ2-2; D tentatively fits TRBD1 or TRBD2 (5 bases each). V shed 4 bases and J shed 4 bases, with 10 bases lying between them. Per germline, CDR1 LGHDT and CDR2 YNNKEL (reference sequence). The CDR3 runs 14 residues. The DNA of the CDR3 is TGTGCCAGCAGCCCCGGGGCTCCCACCGGGGAGCTGTTTTTT. Translating it yields CASSPGAPTGELFF. Filled out from reference TRBV3-1 and TRBJ2-2, the complete variable domain reads DTAVSQTPKYLVTQMGNDKSIKCEQNLGHDTMYWYKQDSKKFLKIMFSYNNKELIINETVPNRFSPKSPDKAHLNLHINSLELGDSAVYFCASSPGAPTGELFFGEGSRLTVL.

This clonotype has only a few counts. V gene TRBV7-9 combines with J gene TRBJ1-5; D gene ambiguous. The germline V gene encodes CDR1 SEHNR and CDR2 FQNEAQ (reference sequence). V was shortened by 3 bases and J by 1 base, with 13 bases between the two germline ends. CDR3 length: 16 amino acids. CDR3 in DNA: TGTGCCAGCAGCTTTGGAGACCGAGGGAGCAATCAGCCCCAGCATTTT. Its protein is CASSFGDRGSNQPQHF.

This clonotype was seen a handful of times. V and J are TRBV19 and TRBJ1-5; 11 bases agree with TRBD1. J gave up 9 bases and V 3 bases, and 7 bases lay outside the gene matches. The CDR3 is 15 residues long. CDR1 and CDR2 (germline): LNHDA, SQIVND (reference sequence). CDR3 sequence reads: CASSMARTGGWPQHF. The DNA of the CDR3 is TGTGCCAGTAGTATGGCCCGGACAGGGGGCTGGCCCCAGCATTTT.

The chain has TRBV24-1 and TRBJ2-5; perhaps TRBD2 as D (6 bases). The germline V gene encodes CDR1 KGHDR and CDR2 SFDVKD. V lost 3 bases, J lost 0 bases, and 7 bases lay in between. The CDR3 loop spans 14 amino acids. CDR3 residues: CATSDRGNQETQYF. CDR3 bases: TGTGCCACCAGTGATCGGGGGAACCAAGAGACCCAGTACTTC.

A few counts support this clonotype. The chain is built from TRBV29-1 and TRBJ2-2; D not certain. Per the germline V gene, CDR1 is SQVTM and CDR2 is ANQGSEA. There are 12 residues in the CDR3. V gave up 3 bases and J gave up 9 bases, with 11 bases separating them. The CDR3 sequence is CSVDPVRRELFF. For the CDR3, the DNA is TGCAGCGTTGATCCCGTTCGCCGGGAGCTGTTTTTT.

V is TRBV5-1 and J is TRBJ2-1; 8 nucleotides match TRBD2. Trimming at V came to 4 bases and at J to 4 bases, leaving 7 bases not matched to a gene. CDR1 is SGHRS, CDR2 YFSETQ, per germline. The CDR3 runs 15 residues. CDR3 sequence (DNA): TGCGCCAGCAGCCACGGACTAGCTAGTTACAATGAGCAGTTCTTC. Its protein is CASSHGLASYNEQFF.

This clonotype turned up a few times. The chain joins TRBV6-2 or TRBV6-3 to TRBJ2-2, with unresolved D. The CDR3 runs to 12 residues. Germline assignment: CDR1 MNHEY and CDR2 SVGEGT. V was cut by 7 bases and J by 4 bases, with 7 bases left in between. Here the CDR3 DNA reads TGTGCCAGCACTTTTGGCACCGGGGAGCTGTTTTTT. It yields the protein CASTFGTGELFF.

V is TRBV5-5 and J is TRBJ1-1, with D tentatively TRBD1 (6 bases). The CDR3 contains 16 residues. CDR1 is SGHKS and CDR2 is YYEKEE in the germline V gene (reference sequence). The V end lost 4 bases, the J end lost 1 base, and 17 bases lay between the germline ends. The CDR3 sequence: CASSDHFPGQNTEAFF. CDR3 sequence (DNA): TGTGCCAGCAGCGATCACTTCCCGGGACAGAACACTGAAGCTTTCTTT.

V gene TRBV5-1 combines with J gene TRBJ2-2; no clear D gene. With 4 bases removed from V and 0 bases from J, the gap between germline ends came to 13 bases. Looked up from germline, CDR1 is SGHRS and CDR2 is YFSETQ. The CDR3 has 16 residues. In DNA form, the CDR3 reads TGCGCCAGCAGCACCTGGGCCAAAACGAACACCGGGGAGCTGTTTTTT. Its protein product is CASSTWAKTNTGELFF.

V is TRBV7-9 and J is TRBJ2-3, with D perhaps TRBD2 (5 bases). Trimming shortened V by 4 bases and J by 8 bases, and 10 bases separated the two germline ends. The V gene's germline CDR1 is SEHNR and CDR2 FQNEAQ (reference sequence). The CDR3 runs 12 residues. This CDR3 reads CASSSGLVTQYF. Here the CDR3 DNA reads TGTGCCAGCAGCTCGGGGTTGGTTACGCAGTATTTT.

As concerns this clonotype: A far larger clone lies a single base away; this is likely a read error. The chain couples TRBV7-9 to TRBJ2-7; no clear D. Germline V lookup: CDR1 SEHNR, CDR2 FQNEAQ (reference sequence). The length of the CDR3 is 11 residues. CDR3: CASSRSDEQYF. The DNA of the CDR3 is TGTGCCAGCAGCCGCTCCGACGAGCAGTACTTC.

V gene TRBV12-3 or TRBV12-4 combines with J gene TRBJ2-2; no reliable D call. The CDR3 loop spans 14 amino acids. The V end lost 6 bases, the J end lost 8 bases, and 16 bases lay between the germline ends. This CDR3 is CASRPDFLAGELFF. The CDR3 DNA reads as TGTGCCAGCAGACCAGATTTTTTGGCTGGGGAGCTGTTTTTT.

There are a few counts of this clonotype. The rearrangement joins TRBV11-2 to TRBJ2-7; D is perhaps TRBD2 (6 bases). The ends were cut back, 3 bases at V and 2 bases at J, with 11 bases in the middle. The CDR3 contains 14 residues. Germline CDR1 and CDR2: SGHAT and FQNNGV. The CDR3 DNA follows: TGTGCCAGCAGCTTTTTAGGAGGGGCCTACGAGCAGTACTTC. Its translation is CASSFLGGAYEQYF.